These 21 T cell receptor beta chains originate from one sample sequenced in a study of response to subunit inactivated influenza vaccine (dated by TCRdb to between 2017 and 2018). Library generation was performed with RT-PCR. Sequenced on an Illumina HiSeq 2500. TCRdb trimmed the raw reads at Q25, called clones with MiXCR and kept productive beta chains. Entries are consolidated by CDR3 protein sequence, retaining the most common genes and DNA. Across this sample there are about 780,000 distinct CDR3 sequences, with approximately 17% seen only once. In total, the top ten clones hold approximately 11% of the sample. The sequences come from PBMCs from blood, collected roughly 5 days after vaccination. The source of these receptors is a man aged 45 to 65 who received an inactivated influenza vaccine. Donor details come from another sample of the same person, matched by shared clones.

Note on this clonotype: A read error may account for a junction end that differs from germline. The chain recombines TRBV7-9 with TRBJ2-5, with D perhaps matching TRBD1 (6 bases). Germline CDR1 SEHNR, CDR2 FQNEAQ (reference sequence). The CDR3 is 16 residues long. The CDR3 nucleotides are TGTGCCAGCAACTTAGTGGGACAACGCAAGAAAGAGACCCAGTACTTC. It codes for CASNLVGQRKKETQYF.

The V and J genes are TRBV15 and TRBJ2-5; D may be TRBD2 (6 bases). Germline assignment: CDR1 LNHNV and CDR2 YYDKDF (reference sequence). The length of the CDR3 is 13 residues. DNA of the CDR3: TGTGCGCTAGGGGACTGGAGTCAAGAGACCCAGTACTTC. Amino acid sequence: CALGDWSQETQYF.

In its sample, this clonotype was seen a few times. The chain is built from TRBV4-3 and TRBJ2-1, with a possible D match to TRBD2 (6 bases). Germline assignment: CDR1 LGHNA and CDR2 YSLEER. The CDR3 is made up of 14 amino acids. V shed 1 base and J shed 4 bases, with 8 bases lying between them. CDR3 sequence reads: CASSQVRGYNEQFF. In DNA, the CDR3 is TGCGCCAGCAGCCAAGTACGGGGGTACAATGAGCAGTTCTTC.

V usage is TRBV7-9 and J usage is TRBJ2-1; no clear D gene. CDR3 length equals 12 residues. Trimming pared 2 bases from V and 9 bases from J, leaving 8 bases between. Germline values: CDR1 SEHNR, CDR2 FQNEAQ (reference sequence). The CDR3 spells CASSLLRVEQFF. The DNA of the CDR3 is TGTGCCAGCAGCTTATTAAGGGTTGAGCAGTTCTTC.

V and J are TRBV6-2 or TRBV6-3 and TRBJ2-7; D call uncertain. V gave up 6 bases and J gave up 7 bases, with 10 bases separating them. This CDR3 contains 11 residues. The germline gives CDR1 MNHEY, CDR2 SVGEGT. The DNA of the CDR3 is TGTGCCAGCAGCCAACGAGTGGAGCAGTACTTC. Protein sequence: CASSQRVEQYF.

This clonotype was found a few times. V is TRBV7-2 and J is TRBJ1-2; 9 bases are shared with TRBD1. CDR1 SGHTA and CDR2 FQGNSA come from the germline V gene. The CDR3 covers 15 residues. V gave up 2 bases and J gave up 5 bases; unmatched junction bases: 6. The CDR3 nucleotides read TGTGCCAGCAGCTTATCAACAGGGGGCGGTTATGGCTACACCTTC. Translated: CASSLSTGGGYGYTF.

This sequence joins TRBV20-1 and TRBJ1-1; possible D gene TRBD1, 5 bases. Germline V gene data show CDR1 as DFQATT and CDR2 as SNEGSKA (reference sequence). This CDR3 spans 13 amino acids. V lost 4 bases to trimming and J lost 3 bases, with 12 bases between them. CDR3 amino acids: CSAIQGADTEAFF. CDR3 DNA: TGCAGTGCTATTCAAGGGGCAGACACTGAAGCTTTCTTT.

In this sample, this clonotype turned up a few times. This chain uses TRBV19 with TRBJ2-1, with D possibly being TRBD2 (5 bases). The CDR3 runs 15 residues. Germline V CDR1 and CDR2: LNHDA, SQIVND (reference sequence). V was cut by 1 base and J by 2 bases, with 9 bases left in between. The CDR3 loop reads CASSIGRLPYNEQFF. The CDR3, as DNA: TGTGCCAGTAGTATAGGGAGGCTCCCCTACAATGAGCAGTTCTTC.

This chain uses TRBV7-2 with TRBJ2-5; maybe TRBD1 (5 bases). The CDR3 is 14 residues long. V lost 3 bases and J 5 bases, leaving 13 bases between the germline ends. Germline-derived CDR1 and CDR2 are SGHTA and FQGNSA. CDR3 nucleotides: TGTGCCAGCAGCTTTCAGGGCAGGGCGGAGACCCAGTACTTC. As protein: CASSFQGRAETQYF.

V usage is TRBV29-1 and J usage is TRBJ2-5; D may be TRBD2 (5 bases). V lost 5 bases to trimming and J lost 4 bases, with 11 bases between them. Germline V gene data show CDR1 as SQVTM and CDR2 as ANQGSEA. This CDR3 spans 12 amino acids. In nucleotides, the CDR3 is TGCAGCGTTCTGGGGAGCCGAGAGACCCAGTACTTC. Its translation is CSVLGSRETQYF. Based on the CDR3 plus reference TRBV29-1 and TRBJ2-5, the full variable domain is SAVISQKPSRDICQRGTSLTIQCQVDSQVTMMFWYRQQPGQSLTLIATANQGSEATYESGFVIDKFPISRPNLTFSTLTVSNMSPEDSSIYLCSVLGSRETQYFGPGTRLLVL.

The chain has TRBV6-2 or TRBV6-3 and TRBJ1-6; D uncertain. CDR3 size: 16 residues. Germline CDR1 MNHEY, CDR2 SVGEGT. V was clipped by 0 bases and J by 7 bases, with 13 bases between them. The CDR3 sequence: CASSYSGSLGNSPLHF. For the CDR3, the DNA is TGTGCCAGCAGTTACTCGGGATCCCTGGGCAATTCACCCCTCCACTTT.

This clonotype has only a few counts. The rearrangement joins TRBV7-8 to TRBJ2-1, with D hard to call. CDR1 SGHVS and CDR2 FQNEAQ come from the germline V gene. V shed 2 bases and J shed 0 bases, with 17 bases lying between them. The CDR3 totals 18 residues. CDR3 residues: CASSLSRTVHFSYNEQFF. CDR3 in DNA: TGTGCCAGCAGCTTATCCCGAACGGTCCATTTCTCCTACAATGAGCAGTTCTTC.

The chain joins TRBV11-1 to TRBJ2-2; perhaps TRBD2 as D (5 bases). Germline V gene sequence: CDR1 SGHAT, CDR2 FQDESV (reference sequence). The CDR3 consists of 18 residues. V was cut by 5 bases and J by 4 bases, with 23 bases left in between. CDR3 coding DNA: TGTGCCAGCAGCCTCCGCATGTCGGGGAACTTAATCACCGGGGAGCTGTTTTTT. It is translated as CASSLRMSGNLITGELFF.

The chain uses TRBV4-3 and TRBJ2-3, with no clear D. Per germline, CDR1 LGHNA and CDR2 YSLEER. The V and J ends lost 0 bases and 2 bases respectively, with 12 bases between them. The CDR3 sequence is 16 residues long. The CDR3 DNA sequence: TGCGCCAGCAGCCAAGATAGGGCGATACCCACAGATACGCAGTATTTT. Translated: CASSQDRAIPTDTQYF.

This chain connects TRBV29-1 to TRBJ2-2; no firm D call. The V and J ends lost 6 bases and 4 bases respectively, with 12 bases between them. Germline assignment: CDR1 SQVTM and CDR2 ANQGSEA. The CDR3 extends over 13 amino acids. The CDR3 nucleotides read TGCAGCGTCGGGCTCTCTCCCACCGGGGAGCTGTTTTTT. As protein: CSVGLSPTGELFF.

This clonotype has ten or more counts. J is TRBJ2-4 and V is TRBV12-3 or TRBV12-4; D is undetermined. The CDR3 consists of 13 residues. The V end lost 4 bases, the J end lost 3 bases, and 7 bases lay between the germline ends. The CDR3 is CASSWVGKNIQYF. The CDR3 DNA sequence: TGTGCCAGCAGTTGGGTGGGCAAAAACATTCAGTACTTC.

The V and J genes are TRBV15 and TRBJ2-1; maybe TRBD2 (5 bases). This CDR3 region has 13 residues. CDR1 and CDR2 (germline): LNHNV, YYDKDF (reference sequence). V was pared by 3 bases and J by 6 bases, with 9 bases between. The CDR3 loop reads CATSSLLANEQFF. The CDR3 DNA reads TGTGCCACCAGCAGTTTGCTAGCCAATGAGCAGTTCTTC.

At least ten counts were recorded for this clonotype. The rearrangement uses TRBV5-1 and TRBJ1-4; D gene unclear. The V gene's germline CDR1 is SGHRS and CDR2 YFSETQ. CDR3 length: 15 amino acids. V lost 0 bases to trimming and J lost 0 bases, with 6 bases between them. The CDR3 spells CASSLGGATNEKLFF. CDR3 sequence (DNA): TGCGCCAGCAGCTTGGGGGGTGCAACTAATGAAAAACTGTTTTTT.

This clonotype was observed a few times. V is TRBV25-1 and J is TRBJ2-3; either TRBD1 or TRBD2 may supply D (5 bases each). Trimming shortened V by 5 bases and J by 4 bases, and 13 bases separated the two germline ends. Germline CDR1 reads MGHDK; CDR2 reads SYGVNS. CDR3 length equals 14 residues. CDR3 residues: CASSSSRGADTQYF. Written as DNA, the CDR3 is TGTGCCAGCAGTTCGTCTAGAGGGGCAGATACGCAGTATTTT. Full variable domain (rest looked up from reference TRBV25-1 and TRBJ2-3): EADIYQTPRYLVIGTGKKITLECSQTMGHDKMYWYQQDPGMELHLIHYSYGVNSTEKGDLSSESTVSRIRTEHFPLTLESARPSHTSQYLCASSSSRGADTQYFGPGTRLTVL.

The chain is built from TRBV7-6 and TRBJ2-1; D is perhaps TRBD2 (7 bases). Trimming took 1 base from V and 5 from J, leaving 18 bases between them. Germline V CDR1 and CDR2: SGHVS, FNYEAQ. The CDR3 has 17 amino acids. The CDR3 sequence: CASSLVGGGPPNNEQFF. CDR3 DNA: TGTGCCAGCAGCTTAGTGGGCGGGGGCCCTCCTAACAATGAGCAGTTCTTC.

The sample holds a few counts of this clonotype. The chain is built from TRBV6-1 and TRBJ1-1; possibly TRBD1 for D (5 bases). The V end lost 7 bases, the J end lost 3 bases, and 15 bases lay between the germline ends. The V gene's germline CDR1 is MNHNS and CDR2 SASEGT. The CDR3 loop spans 14 amino acids. The CDR3 sequence is CASKWGRADTEAFF. CDR3 bases: TGTGCCAGCAAGTGGGGCAGGGCGGACACTGAAGCTTTCTTT.